What follows are 7 T cell receptor beta chains derived from one specimen sequenced in a study of blood T cell repertoires in COVID-19. Assay used: immunoSEQ multiplex PCR; TCRdb lists only in-frame clones, some missing. This table has around 270,000 clones, 70% to 90% appearing once. Source material: peripheral blood. The source of these receptors is a woman aged 55-70 years with COVID-19, enrolled during active disease.

The CDR3 region has the DNA TGTGCCAGTAAAGCGACCGGGACAGATTATGGCTACACCTTC. It encodes CASKATGTDYGYTF. The V and J genes are TRBV19 and TRBJ1-2, with 7 bases aligning to TRBD1. V trimming: 7 bases; J trimming: 5 bases; junction bases outside the gene matches: 10. From germline, CDR1 is LNHDA and CDR2 SQIVND (reference sequence). The CDR3 is 14 amino acids.

The gene calls are TRBV28 and TRBJ1-6, with 9 bases fitting TRBD1. After removal of 6 bases from V and 10 bases from J, the junction contained 10 bases not matched to a gene. The CDR3 has 15 residues. Germline lookup yields CDR1 MDHEN and CDR2 SYDVKM. The CDR3 DNA sequence: TGTGCCAGCAGACCCACGACAGGGGGTGGCTCACCCCTCCACTTT. It codes for CASRPTTGGGSPLHF.

The rearrangement joins TRBV7-9 to TRBJ2-3; 7 bases are shared with TRBD2. CDR3 length equals 14 residues. Looked up from germline, CDR1 is SEHNR and CDR2 is FQNEAQ (reference sequence). V was clipped by 4 bases and J by 2 bases; unmatched bases: 3. The CDR3 DNA reads as TGTGCCAGCAGCTACGCGGGAGCCACAGATACGCAGTATTTT. It yields the protein CASSYAGATDTQYF.

The chain has TRBV28 and TRBJ2-7; TRBD2 matches at 7 bases. The trim removed 8 bases at V and 3 bases at J, leaving 7 bases unmatched. From germline, CDR1 is MDHEN and CDR2 SYDVKM. This CDR3 has 13 residues. The DNA for the CDR3 is TGTGCCAGCCGCCCGGGCGGGAGCTACGAGCAGTACTTC. Its protein product is CASRPGGSYEQYF.

This rearrangement joins TRBV18 to TRBJ1-1; no clear D gene. Per the germline V gene, CDR1 is KGHSH and CDR2 is LQKENI. Trimming stripped 4 bases from V and 0 bases from J, with 6 bases between. The CDR3 runs 13 residues. The CDR3 region is CASSRSVNTEAFF. The CDR3 DNA reads TGTGCCAGCTCACGCTCAGTGAACACTGAAGCTTTCTTT.

V gene TRBV6-5 combines with J gene TRBJ1-2, with D unclear. The CDR3 has 12 amino acids. Germline assignment: CDR1 MNHEY and CDR2 SVGAGI. V was pared by 2 bases and J by 6 bases, with 7 bases between. CDR3 in amino acids: CASSYRGNGYTF. The DNA of the CDR3 is TGTGCCAGCAGTTACCGGGGTAATGGCTACACCTTC.

The chain recombines TRBV15 with TRBJ2-6, with 7 positions matching TRBD1. Germline-derived CDR1 and CDR2 are LNHNV and YYDKDF (reference sequence). The CDR3 runs to 20 residues. Trimming cost V 3 bases and J 0 bases; bases outside gene matches: 14. The CDR3, as DNA: TGTGCCACCAGCAGGCCGACCCCGGGACAGTTTTACTCTGGGGCCAACGTCCTGACTTTC. It specifies CATSRPTPGQFYSGANVLTF.